This T cell receptor beta chain stems from a study of CD8 T cells in ankylosing spondylitis. On this clonotype itself: Its antigen is undetermined.

There are 15 residues in the CDR3. The ends were cut back, 3 bases at V and 4 bases at J, with 14 bases in the middle. Germline CDR1 reads SGHRS; CDR2 reads YFSETQ. Quantitative 5'-RACE with molecular barcodes was used to make the TCR beta libraries. TCRdb used MiXCR to reprocess the 5' RACE reads, holding one entry per CDR3 protein. Among some 330,000 distinct CDR3 sequences listed, around 7.6% were seen once. Study observations and caveats: Eight highly homologous variants formed a TCR beta motif that appeared characteristic of ankylosing spondylitis blood. A CD8+ phenotype characterized the disease-linked clones, which were relatively rare in peripheral blood.

This receptor was taken from a male donor with ankylosing spondylitis. The sample taken for sequencing was blood, either unsorted or a sorted T cell fraction (not recorded which). J is TRBJ2-1 and V is TRBV5-1; D unresolved. In DNA, the CDR3 is TGCGCCAGCAGCTCGACCCAAGTATCGTACAATGAGCAGTTCTTC. It specifies CASSSTQVSYNEQFF.